The next 5 T cell receptor beta chains were all read from a single sample in a study of beta chain features in type 1 diabetes. Reverse transcribing all isolated RNA meant expressed TCRB transcripts were sequenced. Some clones are missing from TCRdb's copy, which holds only in-frame ones; the method was immunoSEQ multiplex PCR. The sample consists of roughly 40,000 clones, around 45% of them appearing once. Sequenced: central memory CD4+ T cells from blood. These receptor sequences come from a woman under 30 in good health.

This clone occurred a few times. The chain recombines TRBV6-1 with TRBJ2-3; tentative D call: TRBD2 (6 bases). Trimming removed 0 bases from V and 4 bases from J, with 14 bases in between. Germline-derived CDR1 and CDR2 are MNHNS and SASEGT. The CDR3 totals 16 residues. The CDR3 DNA sequence: TGTGCCAGCAGTGAAGCGCGGGGCTGGGGGGCAGATACGCAGTATTTT. This codes for CASSEARGWGADTQYF.

The CDR3 sequence: CASSLDRDGYTF. CDR3 in DNA: TGTGCCAGCTCACTCGACAGGGATGGCTACACCTTC. This chain joins TRBV18 and TRBJ1-2; TRBD1 matches at 7 bases. Losses at the gene ends were 4 bases for V and 6 bases for J; bases not matched to a gene: 2. The CDR3 covers 12 residues. From germline, CDR1 is KGHSH and CDR2 LQKENI.

This clone is labeled as medium-sized. J is TRBJ2-1 and V is TRBV6-5; D gene ambiguous. V gave up 2 bases and J gave up 2 bases, with 7 bases separating them. Germline V lookup: CDR1 MNHEY, CDR2 SVGAGI. The CDR3 covers 14 residues. CDR3 sequence: CASSYKSAYNEQFF. The CDR3, as DNA: TGTGCCAGCAGTTACAAGAGTGCCTACAATGAGCAGTTCTTC.

The chain carries TRBV14 and TRBJ1-5; 12 bases line up with TRBD1. The CDR3 covers 17 residues. The V and J ends lost 0 bases and 7 bases, in that order; junction bases with no gene match: 7. The germline CDR1 and CDR2 sequences are SGHDN and FVKESK. CDR3 sequence (DNA): TGTGCCAGCAGCCAAGACGGGACAGGGGGCTCGGGACAGCCCCAGCATTTT. It yields the protein CASSQDGTGGSGQPQHF. Variable domain in full (rest from reference TRBV14 and TRBJ1-5): EAGVTQFPSHSVIEKGQTVTLRCDPISGHDNLYWYRRVMGKEIKFLLHFVKESKQDESGMPNNRFLAERTGGTYSTLKVQPAELEDSGVYFCASSQDGTGGSGQPQHFGDGTRLSIL.

This clone was seen a handful of times. This chain joins TRBV2 and TRBJ2-1, with 8 bases identical to TRBD2. The germline gives CDR1 SNHLY, CDR2 FYNNEI. This CDR3 is built from 15 residues. V trimming: 8 bases; J trimming: 9 bases; junction bases outside the gene matches: 15. CDR3 sequence: CASLEERGGASEQFF. The CDR3 region has the DNA TGTGCCAGCCTCGAAGAACGGGGGGGGGCAAGTGAGCAGTTCTTC.